The 22 T cell receptor beta chains below were found in one sample sequenced in a study of blood T cell repertoires in COVID-19. TCRdb keeps only in-frame clones here, not all; method: immunoSEQ multiplex PCR. Of around 180,000 clones in the sample, over 80% are singletons; the top ten hold under 5.5%. Sequencing used peripheral blood. Receptor source: a woman younger than 45 with acute or convalescent COVID-19.

The V call is TRBV14, the J call TRBJ1-1; D call uncertain. V gave up 2 bases and J gave up 5 bases, with 18 bases separating them. From germline, CDR1 is SGHDN and CDR2 FVKESK. CDR3 length equals 16 residues. The CDR3, as DNA: TGTGCCAGCAGCCAAACCGTTCAGCCGGGCGGGACTGAAGCTTTCTTT. Its translation: CASSQTVQPGGTEAFF.

The chain links TRBV6-2 or TRBV6-3 to TRBJ1-5; no clear D gene. Trimming shortened V by 4 bases and J by 6 bases, and 10 bases separated the two germline ends. CDR3 size: 13 residues. The germline V gene has CDR1 MNHEY and CDR2 SVGEGT. The CDR3 nucleotides read TGTGCCAGCAGTTTAATGGCTAGTCAGCCCCAGCATTTT. Translated, it gives CASSLMASQPQHF.

The chain has TRBV11-2 and TRBJ1-2; 7 positions agree with TRBD1. CDR3 length: 17 amino acids. Per germline, CDR1 SGHAT and CDR2 FQNNGV. With V trimmed by 5 bases and J by 4 bases, 16 bases remained unmatched. CDR3 nucleotide sequence: TGTGCCAGCAGCCCCCGACAGGGAGTAGGTTCCCTCTATGGCTACACCTTC. This encodes CASSPRQGVGSLYGYTF.

The V gene is TRBV4-2, the J gene TRBJ1-5; a weak D match, TRBD1 (5 bases). The CDR3 is made up of 14 amino acids. The germline V gene encodes CDR1 LGHNA and CDR2 YNFKEQ. With 1 base removed from V and 7 bases from J, the gap between germline ends came to 11 bases. CDR3: CASSQGLQGQPQHF. The CDR3 region has the DNA TGTGCCAGCAGCCAAGGATTGCAGGGCCAGCCCCAGCATTTT.

The J gene is TRBJ1-2, the V gene TRBV29-1; 8 positions match TRBD1. Trimming removed 2 bases from V and 7 bases from J; junction bases left unmatched: 6. The CDR3 length is 13 residues. Per the germline V gene, CDR1 is SQVTM and CDR2 is ANQGSEA. The CDR3 DNA is TGCAGCGTTGAACCAGGGGGCGAGGTTGGCTACACCTTC. Residues: CSVEPGGEVGYTF. Supplemented by reference TRBV29-1 and TRBJ1-2, the full variable domain reads SAVISQKPSRDICQRGTSLTIQCQVDSQVTMMFWYRQQPGQSLTLIATANQGSEATYESGFVIDKFPISRPNLTFSTLTVSNMSPEDSSIYLCSVEPGGEVGYTFGSGTRLTVV.

The chain employs TRBV5-1 and TRBJ1-6, with TRBD1 matching 8 bases. The CDR3 runs to 16 residues. CDR1 is SGHRS and CDR2 is YFSETQ in the germline V gene. With 4 bases clipped from V and 0 bases from J, the junction kept 3 bases outside the gene matches. CDR3 DNA: TGCGCCAGCAGCCGACAGGGGTTCTCCTATAATTCACCCCTCCACTTT. Translating gives CASSRQGFSYNSPLHF.

This clone was observed a few times. The V call is TRBV10-1, the J call TRBJ2-1, with D possibly TRBD2 on 5 matching bases. Per germline, CDR1 WNHNN and CDR2 SYGVQD (reference sequence). Deletions cut 8 bases from V and 9 bases from J, with 17 bases between. The CDR3 length is 13 residues. The CDR3 region is CASVGSQVGEQFF. The CDR3, as DNA: TGCGCCAGCGTAGGGAGTCAAGTGGGTGAGCAGTTCTTC.

This chain joins TRBV19 and TRBJ1-2; D call uncertain. Germline CDR1 LNHDA, CDR2 SQIVND (reference sequence). The CDR3 is 10 residues long. Between the trimmed V and J ends, which lost 10 bases and 8 bases, there was a span of 11 bases. CDR3 DNA sequence: TGTGCCACGCTATTTCGGGGCTACACCTTC. This gives the protein CATLFRGYTF.

The chain carries TRBV28 and TRBJ2-5; TRBD1 agrees at 9 bases. Germline V gives CDR1 MDHEN, CDR2 SYDVKM. This CDR3 has 15 amino acids. V lost 6 bases to trimming and J lost 0 bases; unmatched junction nucleotides: 5. Here the CDR3 reads CASSPGTGYQETQYF. The CDR3 nucleotides are TGTGCCAGCAGCCCCGGGACAGGGTACCAAGAGACCCAGTACTTC.

This rearrangement joins TRBV29-1 to TRBJ2-1, with TRBD1 identical over 8 bases. Germline-derived CDR1 and CDR2 are SQVTM and ANQGSEA. V lost 6 bases, J lost 0 bases, and 4 bases stayed unmatched. The CDR3 runs 14 residues. CDR3 sequence: CSVIGTGSYNEQFF. CDR3 DNA: TGCAGCGTCATCGGGACAGGCTCCTACAATGAGCAGTTCTTC.

V and J are TRBV9 and TRBJ2-7; D not resolved. Germline-derived CDR1 and CDR2 are SGDLS and YYNGEE. The V end was cut by 3 bases, the J end by 4 bases, with 5 bases between. CDR3 length: 11 residues. The CDR3: CASSAGYEQYF. The CDR3, as DNA: TGTGCCAGCAGCGCCGGGTACGAGCAGTACTTC.

This chain joins TRBV28 and TRBJ2-1; perhaps TRBD1 as D (6 bases). There are 12 residues in the CDR3. V lost 8 bases to trimming and J lost 8 bases, with 13 bases between them. The germline CDR1 and CDR2 sequences are MDHEN and SYDVKM. This CDR3 reads CASLDRSYEQFF. CDR3 sequence (DNA): TGTGCCAGCCTAGACAGGAGCTATGAGCAGTTCTTC.

This clone was picked up a small number of times. The chain links TRBV6-5 to TRBJ2-7; unclear D gene. V was trimmed by 3 bases and J by 2 bases, leaving 11 bases between them. Germline V gene sequence: CDR1 MNHEY, CDR2 SVGAGI. The CDR3 runs 14 residues. The CDR3 DNA sequence: TGTGCCAGCAGTTATGCAGTGTCGACCTACGAGCAGTACTTC. Translated: CASSYAVSTYEQYF.

The chain has TRBV7-6 and TRBJ2-7; D perhaps matches TRBD1 (5 bases). The CDR3 has 13 amino acids. V lost 1 base and J lost 6, with 10 bases in between. Germline lookup yields CDR1 SGHVS and CDR2 FNYEAQ. CDR3 bases: TGTGCCAGCAGCTTAGGGGCCCAGGGCGAGCAGTACTTC. Translating it yields CASSLGAQGEQYF.

This clone was recorded a few times. The genes are TRBV10-3 and TRBJ2-7; D is perhaps TRBD1 (5 bases). From germline, CDR1 is ENHRY and CDR2 SYGVKD. CDR3 length equals 15 residues. V lost 10 bases and J 2 bases, leaving 21 bases between the germline ends. This CDR3 is CASRTSLGQAYEQYF. CDR3 in DNA: TGTGCCAGCCGAACTTCCTTAGGACAAGCCTACGAGCAGTACTTC.

A remark on this clone: The same CDR3 can be traced to other DNA sequences in this sample. The chain links TRBV5-6 to TRBJ1-1; tentatively, D is TRBD1 (6 bases). The CDR3 runs 16 residues. The germline CDR1 and CDR2 sequences are SGHDT and YYEEEE. Trimming cost V 0 bases and J 0 bases, with 12 bases left between them. CDR3 in amino acids: CASSLGQGTLNTEAFF. The CDR3, as DNA: TGTGCCAGCAGCTTGGGGCAGGGGACGTTGAACACTGAAGCTTTCTTT.

This chain's CDR3 is CASSYEETGANVLTF. DNA of the CDR3: TGTGCCAGCAGTTACGAAGAGACTGGGGCCAACGTCCTGACTTTC. The rearrangement joins TRBV6-2 or TRBV6-3 to TRBJ2-6; no reliable D call. In germline, CDR1 is MNHEY, CDR2 SVGEGT. There are 15 residues in the CDR3. The V end lost 2 bases, the J end lost 2 bases, and 7 bases lay between the germline ends.

The gene calls are TRBV7-9 and TRBJ2-7, with a tentative D call TRBD1 (5 bases). The CDR3 has 16 residues. Trimming left V 3 bases short and J 0 bases short, with 15 bases between. Germline lookup yields CDR1 SEHNR and CDR2 FQNEAQ (reference sequence). CDR3 nucleotide sequence: TGTGCCAGCAGCTTTTACGGACAAGCTAGCTCCTACGAGCAGTACTTC. Its translation: CASSFYGQASSYEQYF.

The chain joins TRBV3-1 (or the pseudogene TRBV3-2) to TRBJ2-5, with TRBD1 matching 7 bases. The CDR3 runs to 13 residues. After removal of 6 bases from V and 5 bases from J, the junction contained 6 bases not matched to a gene. In germline, CDR1 is LGHDT, CDR2 YNNKEL (reference sequence). The CDR3 bases are TGTGCCAGCAGGAACAGGGGTGGCGAGACCCAGTACTTC. Protein sequence: CASRNRGGETQYF.

This chain connects TRBV5-1 to TRBJ2-2; 7 bases map to TRBD2. Germline values: CDR1 SGHRS, CDR2 YFSETQ. The CDR3 sequence is 15 residues long. The J segment lost 4 bases and the V segment lost 3 bases, leaving 6 bases of the junction unmatched. CDR3 region: CASSSSRTSTGELFF. In nucleotides, the CDR3 is TGCGCCAGCAGCTCGTCGCGGACTAGCACCGGGGAGCTGTTTTTT. Based on the CDR3 plus reference TRBV5-1 and TRBJ2-2, the full variable domain is KAGVTQTPRYLIKTRGQQVTLSCSPISGHRSVSWYQQTPGQGLQFLFEYFSETQRNKGNFPGRFSGRQFSNSRSEMNVSTLELGDSALYLCASSSSRTSTGELFFGEGSRLTVL.

The chain joins TRBV30 to TRBJ2-5, with TRBD1 as a possible D gene (6 bases). This CDR3 comprises 13 residues. Germline-derived CDR1 and CDR2 are GTSNPN and SVGIG (reference sequence). V was shortened by 0 bases and J by 5 bases, with 10 bases between the two germline ends. The DNA for the CDR3 is TGTGCCTGGAGTGTAACAGGGCGGGAGACCCAGTACTTC. Translated: CAWSVTGRETQYF.

This chain connects TRBV15 to TRBJ1-2; 8 bases match TRBD1. There are 13 residues in the CDR3. Germline lookup yields CDR1 LNHNV and CDR2 YYDKDF (reference sequence). The V and J ends lost 1 base and 8 bases, in that order; junction bases with no gene match: 3. The CDR3 loop reads CATSRGQGLGYTF. In DNA form, the CDR3 reads TGTGCCACCAGCAGAGGACAGGGGTTAGGCTACACCTTC.